The 11 T cell receptor beta chains below come from one sample, sequenced in a study of blood T cell repertoires in COVID-19. Libraries were prepared by immunoSEQ multiplex PCR; TCRdb keeps only in-frame clonotypes and omits some of them. The sample shows about 150,000 clones, approximately 80% of them seen only once. Sequencing was done on a sample of peripheral blood. The receptors originated from a woman aged 60-75 years with COVID-19, enrolled during active disease.

The chain links TRBV14 to TRBJ2-5, with 7 nucleotides matching TRBD2. Germline CDR1 reads SGHDN; CDR2 reads FVKESK. The CDR3 spans 16 residues. V shed 4 bases and J 1 base; nucleotides not matched to a gene: 9. CDR3 DNA sequence: TGTGCCAGCAGCCGCCCCGGGGCTAGCGGCCAAGAGACCCAGTACTTC. Its translation is CASSRPGASGQETQYF.

The CDR3 region is CASSYSRETQYF. CDR3 sequence (DNA): TGTGCCAGCAGTTACTCGAGAGAGACCCAGTACTTC. The chain uses TRBV6-5 and TRBJ2-5; D is ambiguous. The CDR3 totals 12 residues. V was trimmed by 0 bases and J by 4 bases, leaving 3 bases between them. CDR1 and CDR2 (germline): MNHEY, SVGAGI.

CDR3 coding DNA: TGTGCCAGCAGCCAAGATCTGGGAACTAGCCGTGTCTACAATGAGCAGTTCTTC. It specifies CASSQDLGTSRVYNEQFF. The chain couples TRBV3-1 (or the pseudogene TRBV3-2) to TRBJ2-1, with D perhaps matching TRBD2 (6 bases). CDR1 and CDR2 from the germline V gene are LGHDT and YNNKEL (reference sequence). This CDR3 has 18 residues. With 0 bases removed from V and 3 bases from J, the gap between germline ends came to 18 bases.

This clone was picked up a small number of times. The CDR3 nucleotides are TGTGCCAGCAGCGGTACAGGGGGAACTAATGAAAAACTGTTTTTT. Its translation: CASSGTGGTNEKLFF. The chain couples TRBV6-4 to TRBJ1-4, with 8 bases that match TRBD1. The J segment lost 1 base and the V segment lost 6 bases, leaving 4 bases of the junction unmatched. This CDR3 has 15 amino acids. Germline CDR1 and CDR2: MRHNA and SNTAGT.

The CDR3 bases are TGTGCCACCAGTAGTCCAGGGCTAGGCTATGGCTACACCTTC. Protein: CATSSPGLGYGYTF. J is TRBJ1-2 and V is TRBV24-1, with D maybe TRBD1 (5 bases). Trimming removed 6 bases at V and 4 bases at J, with 14 bases between. This CDR3 is 14 amino acids long. From germline, CDR1 is KGHDR and CDR2 SFDVKD.

V usage is TRBV10-3 and J usage is TRBJ1-1; no firm D call. The CDR3 loop spans 14 amino acids. CDR1 is ENHRY and CDR2 is SYGVKD in the germline V gene. With 6 bases removed from V and 0 bases from J, the gap between germline ends came to 11 bases. The CDR3 nucleotides read TGTGCCATCAGAGCTAGCCCACTGAACACTGAAGCTTTCTTT. It translates to CAIRASPLNTEAFF.

J is TRBJ1-3 and V is TRBV6-5; 9 nucleotides align to TRBD1. CDR1 and CDR2 (germline): MNHEY, SVGAGI. This CDR3 comprises 15 residues. The junction had 5 bases not matched to a gene; V was cut back by 4 bases and J by 4 bases. CDR3 DNA sequence: TGTGCCAGCAGTTCCCTCGGACAGGGGGGAAACACCATATATTTT. Its protein product is CASSSLGQGGNTIYF.

V is TRBV7-8 and J is TRBJ1-5; 7 bases align to TRBD1. V was clipped by 4 bases and J by 1 base; unmatched bases: 7. The CDR3 is made up of 16 amino acids. Germline V gene lookup returns CDR1 SGHVS and CDR2 FQNEAQ. The CDR3 loop is CASSWGQKASNQPQHF. Here the CDR3 DNA reads TGTGCCAGCAGCTGGGGACAGAAGGCGAGCAATCAGCCCCAGCATTTT.

The chain combines TRBV25-1 with TRBJ1-1, with D maybe TRBD1 (6 bases). The ends were cut back, 6 bases at V and 5 bases at J, with 16 bases in the middle. The CDR3 runs 14 residues. The germline V gene has CDR1 MGHDK and CDR2 SYGVNS. The CDR3 here is CASRDPGQGTEAFF. For the CDR3, the DNA is TGTGCCAGCAGGGACCCAGGGCAGGGGACTGAAGCTTTCTTT.

The gene calls are TRBV3-1 (or the pseudogene TRBV3-2) and TRBJ2-3; D remains ambiguous. Germline V gene data show CDR1 as LGHDT and CDR2 as YNNKEL (reference sequence). Deletions cut 2 bases from V and 2 bases from J, with 5 bases between. The CDR3 covers 13 residues. The CDR3 DNA reads as TGTGCCAGCAGCCAACCGGTCACAGATACGCAGTATTTT. Its protein product is CASSQPVTDTQYF.

This clone was counted a single time. V usage is TRBV6-5 and J usage is TRBJ1-1, with D unclear. Deletions cut 5 bases from V and 1 base from J, with 8 bases between. CDR1 is MNHEY and CDR2 is SVGAGI in the germline V gene. CDR3 size: 13 residues. The CDR3 DNA is TGTGCCAGCAGTCTCGCGGGGAACACTGAAGCTTTCTTT. Amino acids: CASSLAGNTEAFF.